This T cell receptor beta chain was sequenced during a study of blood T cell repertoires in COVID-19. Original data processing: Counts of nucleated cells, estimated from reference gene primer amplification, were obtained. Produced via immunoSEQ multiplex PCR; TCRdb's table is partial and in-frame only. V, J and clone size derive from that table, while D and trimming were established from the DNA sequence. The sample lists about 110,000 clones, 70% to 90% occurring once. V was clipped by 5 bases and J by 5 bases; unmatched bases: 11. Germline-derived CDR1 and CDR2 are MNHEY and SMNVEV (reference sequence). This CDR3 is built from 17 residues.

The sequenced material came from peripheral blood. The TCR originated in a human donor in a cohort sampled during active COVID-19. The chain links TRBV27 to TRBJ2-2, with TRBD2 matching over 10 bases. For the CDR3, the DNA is TGTGCCAGCAGTGCCCTAGCGGGAGCGGTAGAAACCGGGGAGCTGTTTTTT. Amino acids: CASSALAGAVETGELFF.